This entry lists 30 T cell receptor beta chains sequenced from one sample in a study of CD4+ T cells in melanoma. The protocol was immunoSEQ multiplex PCR, while the TCRdb copy is restricted to in-frame clones and leaves out a portion. The table has about 11,000 clones, 55% to 75% seen once. Sequenced sample: cells from a culture (not recorded whether cultured in vitro). The receptors derive from a human donor with melanoma.

J is TRBJ2-2 and V is TRBV6-6; tentatively, D is TRBD2 (7 bases). CDR3 length: 15 residues. Deletions cut 8 bases from V and 4 bases from J, with 17 bases between. Germline V lookup: CDR1 MNHNY, CDR2 SVGAGI (reference sequence). The CDR3 spells CASGRGRGGTGELFF. For the CDR3, the DNA is TGTGCCAGCGGGCGAGGAAGGGGGGGCACCGGGGAGCTGTTTTTT.

The rearrangement joins TRBV29-1 to TRBJ1-5; D is perhaps TRBD1 (6 bases). CDR3 size: 13 residues. Germline V gene sequence: CDR1 SQVTM, CDR2 ANQGSEA. V lost 4 bases and J 5 bases, leaving 12 bases between the germline ends. CDR3 sequence: CSVGQGLDQPQHF. CDR3 DNA: TGCAGCGTTGGGCAGGGGCTCGATCAGCCCCAGCATTTT. Complete variable domain (other parts from reference TRBV29-1 and TRBJ1-5): SAVISQKPSRDICQRGTSLTIQCQVDSQVTMMFWYRQQPGQSLTLIATANQGSEATYESGFVIDKFPISRPNLTFSTLTVSNMSPEDSSIYLCSVGQGLDQPQHFGDGTRLSIL.

This rearrangement joins TRBV11-2 to TRBJ1-5; D is unresolved. Per the germline V gene, CDR1 is SGHAT and CDR2 is FQNNGV. This CDR3 is 12 amino acids long. V was pared by 1 base and J by 7 bases, with 5 bases between. The CDR3 loop is CASSLAGQPQHF. CDR3 DNA sequence: TGTGCCAGCAGCTTAGCAGGACAGCCCCAGCATTTT.

This CDR3 is CASRLPGQGAGYTF. The DNA for the CDR3 is TGTGCCAGCAGGTTGCCGGGACAGGGGGCGGGCTACACCTTC. This chain joins TRBV7-8 and TRBJ1-2; 12 bases are a match to TRBD1. This CDR3 is built from 14 residues. Unmatched junction bases numbered 7, after V lost 6 bases and J lost 8 bases. Germline V CDR1 and CDR2: SGHVS, FQNEAQ.

About this clone itself: The same CDR3 can be traced to other DNA sequences in this sample. The chain combines TRBV6-1 with TRBJ1-2; D possibly corresponds to TRBD1 (5 bases). CDR1 and CDR2 (germline): MNHNS, SASEGT. This CDR3 comprises 13 residues. Trimming took 5 bases from V and 3 from J, leaving 10 bases between them. In DNA, the CDR3 is TGTGCCAGCAGTTTACAGGATTACTATGGCTACACCTTC. Amino acids: CASSLQDYYGYTF.

This chain connects TRBV7-8 to TRBJ2-2; D unclear. V lost 4 bases, J lost 8 bases, and 11 bases lay in between. The CDR3 spans 13 residues. Germline V gene sequence: CDR1 SGHVS, CDR2 FQNEAQ. The chain's CDR3 is CASSSRFGGELFF. The CDR3 bases are TGTGCCAGCAGCTCGAGGTTCGGGGGGGAGCTGTTTTTT.

The rearrangement joins TRBV10-2 to TRBJ2-1; TRBD2 agrees at 12 bases. There are 15 residues in the CDR3. V gave up 5 bases and J gave up 6 bases; unmatched junction bases: 5. Per germline, CDR1 WSHSY and CDR2 SAAADI. The CDR3 sequence: CASSPGLAGINEQFF. DNA of the CDR3: TGCGCCAGCAGTCCGGGACTAGCGGGCATCAATGAGCAGTTCTTC.

This clone was picked up a small number of times. The CDR3 is CASSPQGLETQYF. Written as DNA, the CDR3 is TGCGCCAGCAGCCCCCAGGGACTCGAGACCCAGTACTTC. The J gene is TRBJ2-5, the V gene TRBV5-1; perhaps TRBD2 as D (6 bases). V lost 4 bases and J 5 bases, leaving 12 bases between the germline ends. The length of the CDR3 is 13 residues. Germline V gives CDR1 SGHRS, CDR2 YFSETQ.

The table lists this clone with a count of one. The chain employs TRBV19 and TRBJ2-1; 10 nucleotides align to TRBD2. V lost 6 bases, J lost 2 bases, and 7 bases stayed unmatched. This CDR3 has 16 amino acids. Germline V gene sequence: CDR1 LNHDA, CDR2 SQIVND (reference sequence). The CDR3 sequence: CASSEAGGPPYNEQFF. CDR3 bases: TGTGCCAGTAGCGAAGCGGGGGGGCCCCCCTACAATGAGCAGTTCTTC.

The chain combines TRBV5-1 with TRBJ2-7; D may be TRBD2 (5 bases). The CDR3 sequence is 13 residues long. Between the trimmed V and J ends, which lost 0 bases and 4 bases, there was a span of 8 bases. Germline CDR1 is SGHRS and CDR2 is YFSETQ. CDR3 sequence (DNA): TGCGCCAGCAGCTTGGAGAGGGCGTACGAGCAGTACTTC. Translating it yields CASSLERAYEQYF.

CDR3 loop: CSVPARQGATDTQYF. The CDR3 coding sequence is TGCAGCGTTCCGGCGAGACAGGGGGCCACAGATACGCAGTATTTT. This chain links TRBV29-1 with TRBJ2-3, with 10 bases lining up with TRBD1. V was pared by 5 bases and J by 2 bases, with 7 bases of the junction left unmatched. CDR1 and CDR2 from the germline V gene are SQVTM and ANQGSEA. This CDR3 contains 15 residues.

The J gene is TRBJ1-1, the V gene TRBV11-2; D is possibly TRBD1 (5 bases). This CDR3 has 13 amino acids. The ends were cut back, 2 bases at V and 7 bases at J, with 11 bases in the middle. Per germline, CDR1 SGHAT and CDR2 FQNNGV. The CDR3 coding sequence is TGTGCCAGCAGCTTAAAAGGGACGGGTGAAGCTTTCTTT. This encodes CASSLKGTGEAFF.

The V call is TRBV18, the J call TRBJ1-1; TRBD1 is a possible D gene (5 bases). The germline V gene encodes CDR1 KGHSH and CDR2 LQKENI. There are 14 residues in the CDR3. V dropped 2 bases and J dropped 0 bases, with 7 bases sitting between them. The CDR3 here is CASSPMTVNTEAFF. The CDR3 region has the DNA TGTGCCAGCTCACCAATGACAGTGAACACTGAAGCTTTCTTT.

The genes are TRBV7-8 and TRBJ1-1; 7 bases line up with TRBD1. V shed 0 bases, J shed 6 bases, and the junction held 10 bases outside the gene matches. The germline V gene has CDR1 SGHVS and CDR2 FQNEAQ. This CDR3 spans 16 amino acids. CDR3 region: CASSLARPTGVAEAFF. The CDR3 DNA sequence: TGTGCCAGCAGCTTAGCCCGCCCTACAGGGGTCGCTGAAGCTTTCTTT.

V gene TRBV29-1 combines with J gene TRBJ2-7, with 11 bases aligning to TRBD1. The junction had 7 bases not matched to a gene; V was cut back by 4 bases and J by 5 bases. This CDR3 is built from 14 residues. Germline V gives CDR1 SQVTM, CDR2 ANQGSEA. CDR3 sequence reads: CSVVGGQGADEQYF. Written as DNA, the CDR3 is TGCAGCGTTGTGGGAGGACAGGGGGCCGACGAGCAGTACTTC.

This clone occurred a few times. The rearrangement joins TRBV6-5 to TRBJ1-2, with D hard to call. V was cut by 0 bases and J by 3 bases, with 8 bases left in between. CDR3 length: 14 amino acids. Germline CDR1 reads MNHEY; CDR2 reads SVGAGI. This CDR3 reads CASSYSYSDYGYTF. As DNA, the CDR3 is TGTGCCAGCAGTTACTCGTACTCGGACTATGGCTACACCTTC.

In this sample, this clone turned up a few times. Other DNA sequences in the same sample also yield this CDR3. V usage is TRBV18 and J usage is TRBJ1-1, with no clear D. Germline lookup yields CDR1 KGHSH and CDR2 LQKENI. Trimming pared 2 bases from V and 1 base from J, leaving 8 bases between. The CDR3 sequence is 14 residues long. CDR3 bases: TGTGCCAGCTCACCAAGCCGGCAGAACACTGAAGCTTTCTTT. It codes for CASSPSRQNTEAFF.

This chain connects TRBV6-1 to TRBJ1-1; 7 bases align to TRBD1. This CDR3 contains 14 residues. Looked up from germline, CDR1 is MNHNS and CDR2 is SASEGT. The V segment lost 6 bases and the J segment 4 bases; nucleotides outside the gene matches: 8. For the CDR3, the DNA is TGTGCCAGCAGCGCCTTCGGGACAGCCACTGAAGCTTTCTTT. It encodes CASSAFGTATEAFF.

The V and J genes are TRBV6-1 and TRBJ2-2, with no clear D. The V end was cut by 1 base, the J end by 1 base, with 1 base between. The CDR3 sequence is 13 residues long. The germline gives CDR1 MNHNS, CDR2 SASEGT. CDR3 in DNA: TGTGCCAGCAGTGAAGGGAACACCGGGGAGCTGTTTTTT. It yields the protein CASSEGNTGELFF.

For the CDR3, the DNA is TGTGCCAGCAGTGAATATGGACAGGGGTACGAGCAGTACTTC. Residues: CASSEYGQGYEQYF. This chain joins TRBV6-5 and TRBJ2-7, with 9 nucleotides matching TRBD1. The germline V gene encodes CDR1 MNHEY and CDR2 SVGAGI. V shed 5 bases and J 4 bases; nucleotides not matched to a gene: 6. The CDR3 spans 14 residues.

The CDR3 bases are TGTGCCAGCAGGAGAGTAGATACCACCTACAATGAGCAGTTCTTC. This sequence encodes CASRRVDTTYNEQFF. The V and J genes are TRBV2 and TRBJ2-1; D is unresolved. CDR3 length equals 15 residues. Germline loops: CDR1 SNHLY, CDR2 FYNNEI. Trimming stripped 6 bases from V and 2 bases from J, with 14 bases between.

This sequence joins TRBV6-4 and TRBJ2-3; perhaps TRBD1 as D (5 bases). Trimming took 5 bases from V and 6 from J, leaving 12 bases between them. The CDR3 is 13 residues long. Germline-derived CDR1 and CDR2 are MRHNA and SNTAGT. DNA of the CDR3: TGTGCCAGCAGTCGCAGGGAAGGGGATACGCAGTATTTT. Its protein is CASSRREGDTQYF.

This clone was detected only once. Here the CDR3 DNA reads TGTGCCAGCAACCTGGGGGGTCGGTATGGCTACACCTTC. Amino acids: CASNLGGRYGYTF. This chain links TRBV4-2 with TRBJ1-2; tentative D call: TRBD1 (5 bases). CDR3 length: 13 amino acids. V lost 7 bases, J lost 5 bases, and 14 bases lay in between. CDR1 and CDR2 from the germline V gene are LGHNA and YNFKEQ.

V gene TRBV6-6 combines with J gene TRBJ2-1, with D possibly being TRBD2 (7 bases). CDR1 MNHNY and CDR2 SVGAGI come from the germline V gene (reference sequence). The CDR3 consists of 12 residues. V lost 0 bases, J lost 11 bases, and 8 bases lay in between. The DNA of the CDR3 is TGTGCCAGCAGTTACTCCGGGGGGCAGCAGTTCTTC. It codes for CASSYSGGQQFF.

The chain links TRBV7-2 to TRBJ1-2; D is unresolved. Trimming removed 3 bases at V and 7 bases at J, with 12 bases between. Germline assignment: CDR1 SGHTA and CDR2 FQGNSA. The CDR3 spans 13 residues. CDR3 loop: CASSFGANGGYTF. The DNA for the CDR3 is TGTGCCAGCAGCTTCGGAGCAAACGGTGGCTACACCTTC.

V is TRBV30 and J is TRBJ2-2; a possible D gene is TRBD1 (5 bases). Trimming took 4 bases from V and 4 from J, leaving 10 bases between them. CDR1 and CDR2 (germline): GTSNPN, SVGIG (reference sequence). This CDR3 contains 13 residues. CDR3 region: CAWNPDSTGELFF. CDR3 DNA sequence: TGTGCCTGGAACCCTGACAGCACCGGGGAGCTGTTTTTT.

This clone was picked up one time. CDR3 loop: CATSRRGTSLYEQYF. In nucleotides, the CDR3 is TGTGCCACCAGCAGGAGGGGGACATCTTTATACGAGCAGTACTTC. This chain uses TRBV15 with TRBJ2-7, with D possibly matching TRBD1 (6 bases). The CDR3 length is 15 residues. V lost 3 bases to trimming and J lost 4 bases, with 16 bases between them. The germline V gene has CDR1 LNHNV and CDR2 YYDKDF (reference sequence).

The chain links TRBV5-1 to TRBJ2-5; D not resolved. Looked up from germline, CDR1 is SGHRS and CDR2 is YFSETQ. The V and J ends lost 1 base and 2 bases respectively, with 9 bases between them. The CDR3 contains 14 residues. CDR3 in DNA: TGCGCCAGCAGCTTGAAAGTCAGTCAAGAGACCCAGTACTTC. Protein: CASSLKVSQETQYF. Looking up the rest from reference TRBV5-1 and TRBJ2-5 gives the full variable domain: KAGVTQTPRYLIKTRGQQVTLSCSPISGHRSVSWYQQTPGQGLQFLFEYFSETQRNKGNFPGRFSGRQFSNSRSEMNVSTLELGDSALYLCASSLKVSQETQYFGPGTRLLVL.

The V and J genes are TRBV2 and TRBJ2-6; TRBD2 might be the D (5 bases). CDR3 size: 13 residues. Germline V CDR1 and CDR2: SNHLY, FYNNEI. V was trimmed by 11 bases and J by 2 bases, leaving 10 bases between them. The CDR3 spells CASRETGANVLTF. In DNA, the CDR3 is TGTGCCTCCCGGGAAACTGGGGCCAACGTCCTGACTTTC.

A single count supports this clone. V gene TRBV2 combines with J gene TRBJ1-2; unclear D gene. With 3 bases removed from V and 4 bases from J, the gap between germline ends came to 15 bases. Germline V gene lookup returns CDR1 SNHLY and CDR2 FYNNEI. The CDR3 contains 15 residues. The CDR3 DNA reads as TGTGCCAGCAGTGAGAGTTCCCGTGGAGGCTATGGCTACACCTTC. Protein product: CASSESSRGGYGYTF.